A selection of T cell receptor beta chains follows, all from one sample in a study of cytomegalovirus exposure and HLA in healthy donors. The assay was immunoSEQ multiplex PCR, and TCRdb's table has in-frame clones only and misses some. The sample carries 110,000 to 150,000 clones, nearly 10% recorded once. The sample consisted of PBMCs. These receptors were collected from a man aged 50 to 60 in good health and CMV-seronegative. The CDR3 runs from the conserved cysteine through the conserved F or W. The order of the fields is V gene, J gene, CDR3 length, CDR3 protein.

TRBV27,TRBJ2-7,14,CASSRGQGTYEQYF
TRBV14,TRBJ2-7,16,CASSQGVHANSYEQYF
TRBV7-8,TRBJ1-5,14,CASSPDRGVGPQHF
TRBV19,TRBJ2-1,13,CASQQGPYNEQFF
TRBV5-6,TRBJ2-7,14,CASSFLGASYEQYF
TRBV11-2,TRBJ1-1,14,CASSSVYVSTEAFF
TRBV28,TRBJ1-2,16,CASSSLGPRTNYGYTF
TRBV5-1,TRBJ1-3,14,CASSPTGSGNTIYF
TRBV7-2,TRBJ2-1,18,CASSLGNSGGTSYNEQFF
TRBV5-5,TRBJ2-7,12,CASSFGSYEQYF
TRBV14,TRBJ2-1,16,CASSPLLTSGGNEQFF
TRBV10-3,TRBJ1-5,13,CAISGTEKQPQHF
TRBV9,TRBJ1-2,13,CASSTGGSYGYTF
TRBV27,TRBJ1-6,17,CASSFTGGQGARSPLHF
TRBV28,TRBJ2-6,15,CASSLFTAGANVLTF
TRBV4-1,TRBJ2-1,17,CASSHFVSTGGRDEQFF
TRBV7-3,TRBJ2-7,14,CASSPRGGTYEQYF
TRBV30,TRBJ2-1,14,CAWTRAGVGNEQFF